The 25 T cell receptor beta chains listed next were all sequenced from one sample in a study of T cells in Graves' hyperthyroidism and ophthalmopathy. Template material for amplifying TCR beta CDR3 regions consisted of RNA transcripts. Using the HTBI primer set, a first-round RT-PCR was run on the TCR CDR3. One entry per CDR3 protein results from TCRdb running MiXCR on the multiplex PCR reads. The sample lists approximately 590,000 distinct CDR3 sequences; around a sixth were seen once. The specimen sequenced was blood. Receptors originate from a woman in her twenties or thirties with Graves' hyperthyroidism.

V is TRBV19 and J is TRBJ2-3; no reliable D call. CDR3 length equals 16 residues. CDR1 is LNHDA and CDR2 is SQIVND in the germline V gene (reference sequence). Trimming removed 3 bases from V and 2 bases from J, with 15 bases in between. As DNA, the CDR3 is TGTGCCAGTAGTATGGTGGGATATTACCACACAGATACGCAGTATTTT. It codes for CASSMVGYYHTDTQYF.

This clonotype was observed at least ten times. This chain connects TRBV2 to TRBJ2-2, with D hard to call. The CDR3 is 13 residues long. Trimming took 8 bases from V and 5 from J, leaving 12 bases between them. Germline CDR1 reads SNHLY; CDR2 reads FYNNEI. The CDR3 spells CASSTLRTGELFF. The CDR3 DNA is TGTGCCAGCTCAACCCTTAGGACCGGGGAGCTGTTTTTT. Together with reference TRBV2 and TRBJ2-2, the CDR3 gives the full variable domain: EPEVTQTPSHQVTQMGQEVILRCVPISNHLYFYWYRQILGQKVEFLVSFYNNEISEKSEIFDDQFSVERPDGSNFTLKIRSTKLEDSAMYFCASSTLRTGELFFGEGSRLTVL.

This clonotype was counted many times. The chain carries TRBV7-2 and TRBJ1-5; TRBD1 matches 7 bases. Germline CDR1 and CDR2: SGHTA and FQGNSA. The V and J ends lost 5 bases and 1 base, in that order; junction bases with no gene match: 5. The CDR3 has 15 residues. The CDR3 DNA follows: TGTGCCAGCAGCGCCCCAGGGGGGAGCAATCAGCCCCAGCATTTT. It translates to CASSAPGGSNQPQHF.

As for this clonotype: A much larger clone is a single base away; this may be a read error. The chain employs TRBV10-3 and TRBJ1-1, with a weak D call TRBD1 (5 bases). Germline CDR1 and CDR2: ENHRY and SYGVKD. This CDR3 region has 13 residues. CDR3 in amino acids: CAIKAGGNTEALF. CDR3 DNA: TGTGCCATCAAAGCTGGGGGGAACACTGAAGCTCTCTTT.

Details on this clonotype: This may be a read error, as it is one base from a much larger clone. The chain joins TRBV2 to TRBJ2-1, with 7 positions matching TRBD1. The CDR3 length is 15 residues. V shed 7 bases, J shed 0 bases, and the junction held 6 bases outside the gene matches. Germline V gene sequence: CDR1 SNHLY, CDR2 FYNNEI. The CDR3 here is CASTDRVSSYNEQFF. The CDR3 region has the DNA TGTGCCAGCACTGACAGGGTGAGCTCCTACAATGAGCAGTTCTTC.

This chain links TRBV19 with TRBJ2-7; TRBD2 matches at 9 bases. Germline V gene lookup returns CDR1 LNHDA and CDR2 SQIVND (reference sequence). The CDR3 is made up of 15 amino acids. V lost 4 bases, J lost 4 bases, and 8 bases stayed unmatched. The CDR3 spells CASSTPGGRAYEQYF. CDR3 sequence (DNA): TGTGCCAGTAGTACCCCCGGCGGGAGGGCGTACGAGCAGTACTTC. The full variable domain, completed using reference TRBV19 and TRBJ2-7, is DGGITQSPKYLFRKEGQNVTLSCEQNLNHDAMYWYRQDPGQGLRLIYYSQIVNDFQKGDIAEGYSVSREKKESFPLTVTSAQKNPTAFYLCASSTPGGRAYEQYFGPGTRLTVT.

This clonotype was seen many times. The rearrangement joins TRBV7-2 to TRBJ2-7, with 14 bases that match TRBD2. CDR1 SGHTA and CDR2 FQGNSA come from the germline V gene. V lost 6 bases, J lost 3 bases, and 4 bases stayed unmatched. The CDR3 has 15 amino acids. The CDR3 protein is CASRGTSGSIYEQYF. The CDR3 DNA is TGTGCCAGCAGAGGGACTAGCGGGAGTATCTACGAGCAGTACTTC.

This chain joins TRBV4-1 and TRBJ2-6; possibly TRBD1 for D (6 bases). The germline V gene has CDR1 MGHRA and CDR2 YSYEKL. This CDR3 region has 18 residues. Trimming took 5 bases from V and 0 from J, leaving 17 bases between them. The CDR3 is CASSAASGQISGANVLTF. CDR3 bases: TGCGCCAGCAGCGCAGCGTCGGGACAAATCTCTGGGGCCAACGTCCTGACTTTC.

This clonotype was counted at least ten times. V gene TRBV12-3 or TRBV12-4 combines with J gene TRBJ1-1; the match to TRBD1 covers 12 bases. This CDR3 contains 17 residues. With 6 bases clipped from V and 4 bases from J, the junction kept 12 bases outside the gene matches. CDR3 sequence: CASRRAGTGGVGTEAFF. Written as DNA, the CDR3 is TGTGCCAGCAGACGTGCCGGGACAGGGGGCGTCGGCACTGAAGCTTTCTTT.

This clonotype was observed many times. The chain joins TRBV30 to TRBJ1-3; D remains unclear. CDR1 and CDR2 from the germline V gene are GTSNPN and SVGIG (reference sequence). V lost 0 bases to trimming and J lost 2 bases, with 11 bases between them. The CDR3 runs 15 residues. The CDR3, as DNA: TGTGCCTGGAGTGTATCGTGGGGTCCTGGAAACACCATATATTTT. Translating it yields CAWSVSWGPGNTIYF.

The sample holds many counts of this clonotype. The CDR3 sequence: CASSLRVAGNEQFF. CDR3 DNA: TGTGCCAGCAGCTTAAGGGTAGCGGGGAATGAGCAGTTCTTC. The rearrangement uses TRBV7-2 and TRBJ2-1; 8 positions agree with TRBD2. The CDR3 has 14 amino acids. The V gene end was trimmed by 2 bases and the J gene end by 7 bases; junction bases not matched to a gene: 4. Germline V gene sequence: CDR1 SGHTA, CDR2 FQGNSA.

This clonotype came up a few times. The chain recombines TRBV20-1 with TRBJ2-1, with TRBD2 identical over 11 bases. V dropped 3 bases and J dropped 5; count of bases not matched to a gene: 9. The CDR3 totals 16 residues. Germline lookup yields CDR1 DFQATT and CDR2 SNEGSKA (reference sequence). The chain's CDR3 is CSASSLAGVVNNEQFF. CDR3 nucleotide sequence: TGCAGTGCTAGTTCACTAGCGGGAGTGGTGAACAATGAGCAGTTCTTC.

This clonotype was seen ten or more times. The V gene is TRBV7-9, the J gene TRBJ2-5; 10 positions match TRBD2. The CDR3 consists of 18 residues. V was pared by 1 base and J by 2 bases, with 10 bases of the junction left unmatched. CDR1 and CDR2 from the germline V gene are SEHNR and FQNEAQ (reference sequence). The CDR3 here is CASSLGASGRAVQETQYF. For the CDR3, the DNA is TGTGCCAGCAGCTTAGGGGCTAGCGGGAGAGCTGTACAAGAGACCCAGTACTTC. The whole variable domain, remainder taken from reference TRBV7-9 and TRBJ2-5, is DTGVSQNPRHKITKRGQNVTFRCDPISEHNRLYWYRQTLGQGPEFLTYFQNEAQLEKSRLLSDRFSAERPKGSFSTLEIQRTEQGDSAMYLCASSLGASGRAVQETQYFGPGTRLLVL.

This clonotype occurred once. The chain combines TRBV20-1 with TRBJ2-3, with D tentatively TRBD2 (6 bases). The CDR3 contains 15 residues. V dropped 1 base and J dropped 6 bases, with 17 bases sitting between them. From germline, CDR1 is DFQATT and CDR2 SNEGSKA (reference sequence). Here the CDR3 reads CSARAGTDVHDTQYF. Here the CDR3 DNA reads TGCAGTGCTAGAGCCGGGACTGACGTTCATGATACGCAGTATTTT.

Notes on this clonotype: Germline is not matched at one junction end, which may reflect a read error. V gene TRBV14 combines with J gene TRBJ2-1; no firm D call. Germline V lookup: CDR1 SGHDN, CDR2 FVKESK. The CDR3 loop spans 16 amino acids. CDR3 region: CASSQGHELTYNGQFF. The CDR3 region has the DNA TGTGCCAGCAGCCAAGGCCATGAGCTAACCTACAATGGGCAGTTCTTC. The whole variable domain, filled in from reference TRBV14 and TRBJ2-1, reads EAGVTQFPSHSVIEKGQTVTLRCDPISGHDNLYWYRRVMGKEIKFLLHFVKESKQDESGMPNNRFLAERTGGTYSTLKVQPAELEDSGVYFCASSQGHELTYNGQFFGPGTRLTVL.

V gene TRBV4-1 combines with J gene TRBJ2-7; 7 bases map to TRBD2. Trimming removed 0 bases from V and 6 bases from J; junction bases left unmatched: 11. There are 16 residues in the CDR3. Germline lookup yields CDR1 MGHRA and CDR2 YSYEKL. CDR3: CASSQEVIREDPEQYF. Written as DNA, the CDR3 is TGCGCCAGCAGCCAAGAAGTTATCCGGGAGGACCCCGAGCAGTACTTC.

This clonotype was observed at least ten times. V and J are TRBV7-9 and TRBJ2-5; D is unclear. The CDR3 loop spans 13 amino acids. Deletions cut 1 base from V and 5 bases from J, with 8 bases between. Germline V gene sequence: CDR1 SEHNR, CDR2 FQNEAQ (reference sequence). CDR3 region: CASSLGWVETQYF. In DNA, the CDR3 is TGTGCCAGCAGCTTAGGGTGGGTGGAGACCCAGTACTTC. The full variable domain, completed using reference TRBV7-9 and TRBJ2-5, is DTGVSQNPRHKITKRGQNVTFRCDPISEHNRLYWYRQTLGQGPEFLTYFQNEAQLEKSRLLSDRFSAERPKGSFSTLEIQRTEQGDSAMYLCASSLGWVETQYFGPGTRLLVL.

This clonotype was seen many times. The chain has TRBV10-3 and TRBJ2-5; D is perhaps TRBD1 (5 bases). From germline, CDR1 is ENHRY and CDR2 SYGVKD. The germline V and J ends were trimmed by 8 bases and 3 bases, with 13 bases remaining between them. The CDR3 covers 13 residues. The CDR3 sequence is CAIGTGREETQYF. CDR3 DNA sequence: TGTGCCATCGGAACGGGCAGGGAAGAGACCCAGTACTTC.

This clonotype was seen at least ten times. The rearrangement joins TRBV20-1 to TRBJ2-5, with a possible D match to TRBD1 (5 bases). The CDR3 runs to 13 residues. The germline V and J ends were trimmed by 5 bases and 1 base, with 11 bases remaining between them. The V gene's germline CDR1 is DFQATT and CDR2 SNEGSKA (reference sequence). CDR3 sequence reads: CSAVDTPQETQYF. The CDR3 nucleotides are TGCAGTGCTGTGGACACCCCCCAAGAGACCCAGTACTTC.

In its sample, this clonotype was seen many times. The rearrangement links TRBV28 to TRBJ2-7, with unresolved D. Trimming pared 3 bases from V and 0 bases from J, leaving 6 bases between. This CDR3 comprises 13 residues. The germline V gene encodes CDR1 MDHEN and CDR2 SYDVKM. The CDR3 loop is CASSFSSSYEQYF. The CDR3 DNA sequence: TGTGCCAGCAGTTTCTCCAGCTCCTACGAGCAGTACTTC.

In regard to this clonotype: This may be a read error, as it is one base from a much larger clone. This chain links TRBV29-1 with TRBJ2-7; 7 bases fit TRBD2. The junction had 6 bases not matched to a gene; V was cut back by 4 bases and J by 6 bases. The CDR3 is 12 residues long. Germline V lookup: CDR1 SQVTM, CDR2 ANQGSEA. DNA of the CDR3: TGCAGCGTTGGGCGGGAGAGATGCGAGCAGTACTTC. Protein product: CSVGRERCEQYF.

The chain uses TRBV5-6 and TRBJ1-1; D uncertain. V lost 0 bases, J lost 4 bases, and 7 bases lay in between. CDR1 SGHDT and CDR2 YYEEEE come from the germline V gene. This CDR3 region has 13 residues. The CDR3 DNA is TGTGCCAGCAGCTTGGGCCCGCGCACTGAAGCTTTCTTT. This gives the protein CASSLGPRTEAFF.

J is TRBJ1-3 and V is TRBV7-3; D is uncertain. The germline CDR1 and CDR2 sequences are SGHTA and FQGTGA. The CDR3 spans 16 residues. The germline V and J ends were trimmed by 4 bases and 2 bases, with 15 bases remaining between them. CDR3 bases: TGTGCCAGCAGCTCGTTAGGAGGGCGCGCTGGAAACACCATATATTTT. It encodes CASSSLGGRAGNTIYF.

This clonotype appeared many times. V and J are TRBV28 and TRBJ2-5; D gene uncertain. CDR1 is MDHEN and CDR2 is SYDVKM in the germline V gene. V was cut by 7 bases and J by 5 bases, with 17 bases left in between. The CDR3 is 14 residues long. DNA for the CDR3: TGTGCCAGCAACGAGCTGGGGATTAGGGAGACCCAGTACTTC. As protein: CASNELGIRETQYF.

Only a few counts were recorded for this clonotype. The chain has TRBV27 and TRBJ2-3; no clear D. Trimming took off 3 bases at V and 0 bases at J, with 7 bases between the two ends. The CDR3 is 14 residues long. Germline CDR1 reads MNHEY; CDR2 reads SMNVEV (reference sequence). CDR3 sequence reads: CASSFVTSTDTQYF. CDR3 coding DNA: TGTGCCAGCAGTTTCGTCACAAGCACAGATACGCAGTATTTT.